The clone carrying this T cell receptor (beta chain) was recorded only once. Its antigen is not identified. The data stem from a study of T cells in localized non-small cell lung cancer. Study results and caveats: Higher T cell density in the blood was associated with longer overall survival, whereas higher adjacent-lung clonality associated with shorter survival.

Profiling relied on immunoSEQ multiplex PCR, and the TCRdb table lists in-frame clones only, not all of them. This table has around 30,000 clones, 91% appearing once. Germline values: CDR1 SGHDT, CDR2 YYEEEE. This CDR3 has 15 residues. Deletions cut 4 bases from V and 1 base from J, with 14 bases between. Material: PBMCs, obtained before any cancer treatment. V usage is TRBV5-6 and J usage is TRBJ2-5; TRBD2 might be the D (5 bases). The sequence was collected from a man aged 40-75 years with stage II lung adenocarcinoma. The CDR3 sequence: CASSGLTSPQETQYF. The CDR3 nucleotides are TGTGCCAGCAGCGGGTTAACTAGTCCCCAAGAGACCCAGTACTTC.